This T cell receptor (beta chain) is drawn from a study of shared clonotypes between healthy human individuals. V lost 5 bases, J lost 11 bases, and 18 bases lay in between. Germline V CDR1 and CDR2: SGHNT, YENEEA. The length of the CDR3 is 13 residues. Several immunoSEQ plates received, in even portions, the genomic DNA of each subset. Libraries were prepared by immunoSEQ multiplex PCR; TCRdb keeps only in-frame clonotypes and omits some of them. Here the sample spans 2 million to 2.5 million clones, approximately 93% being singletons. Material for sequencing was naive CD4+ T cells from PBMCs. Indicated subset: CD45RA+ positively selected. The receptor comes from a man between 18 and 29 years old in good health. Some clones in this sample may be carry-over from other donors' samples. This chain links TRBV11-3 with TRBJ2-5; D uncertain. CDR3 residues: CASSPHPSAQQYF. The CDR3 nucleotides read TGTGCCAGCAGCCCACACCCGTCGGCGCAGCAGTACTTC.